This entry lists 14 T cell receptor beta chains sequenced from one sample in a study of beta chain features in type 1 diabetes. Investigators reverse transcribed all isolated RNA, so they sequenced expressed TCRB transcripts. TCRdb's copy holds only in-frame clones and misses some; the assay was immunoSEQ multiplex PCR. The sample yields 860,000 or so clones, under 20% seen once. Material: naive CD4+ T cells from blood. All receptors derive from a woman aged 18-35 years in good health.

This chain's CDR3 is CASSPRTSGRTDTQYF. The CDR3, as DNA: TGTGCCAGCAGCCCTCGGACTAGCGGTCGCACAGATACGCAGTATTTT. J is TRBJ2-3 and V is TRBV9, with TRBD2 identical over 10 bases. CDR1 and CDR2 from the germline V gene are SGDLS and YYNGEE. V gave up 4 bases and J gave up 1 base; unmatched junction bases: 6. This CDR3 region has 16 residues.

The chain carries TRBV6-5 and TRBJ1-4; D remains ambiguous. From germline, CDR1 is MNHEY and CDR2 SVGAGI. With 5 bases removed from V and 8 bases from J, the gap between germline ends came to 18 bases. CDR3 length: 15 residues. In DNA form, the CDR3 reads TGTGCCAGCAGTGTGAACCCCGGGTGGCAGGAAAAACTGTTTTTT. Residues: CASSVNPGWQEKLFF.

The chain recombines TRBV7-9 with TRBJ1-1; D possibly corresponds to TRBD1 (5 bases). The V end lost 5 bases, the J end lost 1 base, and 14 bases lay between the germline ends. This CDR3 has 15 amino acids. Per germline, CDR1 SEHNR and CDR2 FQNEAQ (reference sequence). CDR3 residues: CASSATGDGNTEAFF. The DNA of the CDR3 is TGTGCCAGCAGCGCGACTGGGGACGGGAACACTGAAGCTTTCTTT.

DNA for the CDR3: TGTGCCAGCAGTTTTTACAGGGGGACAGGGGAAGGTTACAATGAGCAGTTCTTC. Protein product: CASSFYRGTGEGYNEQFF. The chain employs TRBV27 and TRBJ2-1; 10 bases align to TRBD1. V gave up 3 bases and J gave up 4 bases; unmatched junction bases: 12. Germline CDR1 is MNHEY and CDR2 is SMNVEV (reference sequence). The CDR3 runs 18 residues.

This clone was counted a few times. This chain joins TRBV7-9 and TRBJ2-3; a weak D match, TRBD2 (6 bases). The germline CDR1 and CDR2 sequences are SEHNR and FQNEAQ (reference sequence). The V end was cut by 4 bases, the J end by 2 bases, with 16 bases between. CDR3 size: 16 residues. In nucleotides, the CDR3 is TGTGCCAGCAGCTGGACTCGACTAGGAAACACAGATACGCAGTATTTT. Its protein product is CASSWTRLGNTDTQYF.

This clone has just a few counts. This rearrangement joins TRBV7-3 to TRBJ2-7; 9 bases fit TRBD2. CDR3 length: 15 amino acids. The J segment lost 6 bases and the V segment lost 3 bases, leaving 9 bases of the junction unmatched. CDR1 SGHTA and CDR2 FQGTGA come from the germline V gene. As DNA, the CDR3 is TGTGCCAGCAGCTTGATAGCGGGAGAGACAGTCGAGCAGTACTTC. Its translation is CASSLIAGETVEQYF.

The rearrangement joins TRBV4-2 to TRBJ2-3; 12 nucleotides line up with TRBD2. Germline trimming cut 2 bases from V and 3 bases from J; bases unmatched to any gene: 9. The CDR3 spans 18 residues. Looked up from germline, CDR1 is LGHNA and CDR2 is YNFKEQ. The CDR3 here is CASSQWDLAGGPTDTQYF. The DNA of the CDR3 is TGTGCCAGCAGCCAATGGGACCTAGCGGGAGGGCCGACAGATACGCAGTATTTT.

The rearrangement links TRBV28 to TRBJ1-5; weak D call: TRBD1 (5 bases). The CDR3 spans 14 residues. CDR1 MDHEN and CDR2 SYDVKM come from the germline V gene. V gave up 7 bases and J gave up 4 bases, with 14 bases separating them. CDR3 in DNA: TGTGCCAGCAAACCATTCAACAGGAATCAGCCCCAGCATTTT. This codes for CASKPFNRNQPQHF.

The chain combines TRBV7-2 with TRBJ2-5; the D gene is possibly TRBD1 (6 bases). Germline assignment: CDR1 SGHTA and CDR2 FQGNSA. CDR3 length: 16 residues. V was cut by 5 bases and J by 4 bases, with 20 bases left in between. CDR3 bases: TGTGCCAGCAGCCTCCTGCGCGGTACCAGGGGAGAGACCCAGTACTTC. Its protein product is CASSLLRGTRGETQYF.

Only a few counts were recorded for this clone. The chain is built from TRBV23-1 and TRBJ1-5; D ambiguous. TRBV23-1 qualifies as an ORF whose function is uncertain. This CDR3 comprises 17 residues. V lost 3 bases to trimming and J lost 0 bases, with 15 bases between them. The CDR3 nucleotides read TGCGCCAGCAGTCAGGCTCCGACACCCTATAGCAATCAGCCCCAGCATTTT. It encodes CASSQAPTPYSNQPQHF.

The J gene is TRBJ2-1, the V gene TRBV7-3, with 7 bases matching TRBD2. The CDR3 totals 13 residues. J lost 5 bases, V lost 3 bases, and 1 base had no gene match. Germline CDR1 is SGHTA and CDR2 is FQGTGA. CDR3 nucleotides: TGTGCCAGCAGCTTGAGCGGGAACAATGAGCAGTTCTTC. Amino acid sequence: CASSLSGNNEQFF.

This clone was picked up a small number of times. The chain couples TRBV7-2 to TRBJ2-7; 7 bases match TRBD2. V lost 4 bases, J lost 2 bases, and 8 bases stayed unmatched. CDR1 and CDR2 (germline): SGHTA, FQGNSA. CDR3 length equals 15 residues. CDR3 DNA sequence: TGTGCCAGCAGCTCAGAATCGGGACTACCCTACGAGCAGTACTTC. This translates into CASSSESGLPYEQYF.

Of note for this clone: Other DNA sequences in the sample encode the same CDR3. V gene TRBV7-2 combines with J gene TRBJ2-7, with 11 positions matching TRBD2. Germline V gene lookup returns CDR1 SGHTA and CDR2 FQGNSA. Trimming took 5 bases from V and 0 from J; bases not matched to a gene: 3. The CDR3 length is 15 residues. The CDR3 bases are TGTGCCAGCAGCACCGGGACTAGCGGCTCCTACGAGCAGTACTTC. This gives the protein CASSTGTSGSYEQYF.

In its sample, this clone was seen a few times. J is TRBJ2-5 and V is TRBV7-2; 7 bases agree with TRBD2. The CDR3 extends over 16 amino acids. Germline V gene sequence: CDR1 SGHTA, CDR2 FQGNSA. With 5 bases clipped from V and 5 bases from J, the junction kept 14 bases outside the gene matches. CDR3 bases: TGTGCCAGCAGCGGTCTCACCGTTTCGCGGGGGGAGACCCAGTACTTC. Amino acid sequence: CASSGLTVSRGETQYF.